This TCR beta chain was identified in a study of T cell therapy after organ transplantation. Background on the study: Short-term post-therapy blood was drawn 4 to 8 weeks after therapy ended. Study-wide findings and caveats: Nonresponder repertoires showed strong pretherapy expansions, barely changing post-therapy. Post-therapy CD8 clonality change correlated inversely with pretherapy clonality. Post-therapy reconstitution appeared to include transferred and endogenous clonotypes.

Time point specified: 4-8 weeks after completion of therapy. As to this clone: The antigen is not known.

The repertoire was sequenced with immunoSEQ multiplex PCR; TCRdb's copy has only in-frame clones and lacks some. The table has 20,000 or so clones, 81% seen once. The TCR comes from a human patient who had received a solid organ transplant and had CMV disease. The graft donor may account for some of the T cells. Sequences were derived from CD8+ T cells from blood, sampled after autologous CMV-specific T cell therapy.

In DNA form, the CDR3 reads TGCGCCAGCAGCCAAGATCTTTTGGGTAGGGATGGCTACACCTTC. Protein: CASSQDLLGRDGYTF. The chain carries TRBV4-3 and TRBJ1-2, with D unclear. The CDR3 is made up of 15 amino acids. The V end lost 0 bases, the J end lost 6 bases, and 14 bases lay between the germline ends. Germline values: CDR1 LGHNA, CDR2 YSLEER.